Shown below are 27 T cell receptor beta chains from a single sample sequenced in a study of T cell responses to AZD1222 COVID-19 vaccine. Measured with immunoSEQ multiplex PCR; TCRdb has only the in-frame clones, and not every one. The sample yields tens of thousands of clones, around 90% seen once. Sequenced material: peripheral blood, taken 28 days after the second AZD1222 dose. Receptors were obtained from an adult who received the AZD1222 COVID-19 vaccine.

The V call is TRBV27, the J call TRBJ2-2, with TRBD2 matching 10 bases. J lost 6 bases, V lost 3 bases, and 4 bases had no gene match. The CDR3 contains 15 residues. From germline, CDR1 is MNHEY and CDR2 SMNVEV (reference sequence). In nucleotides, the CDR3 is TGTGCCAGCAGTTTTACTAGCGGGGCGTCCGGGGAGCTGTTTTTT. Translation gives CASSFTSGASGELFF.

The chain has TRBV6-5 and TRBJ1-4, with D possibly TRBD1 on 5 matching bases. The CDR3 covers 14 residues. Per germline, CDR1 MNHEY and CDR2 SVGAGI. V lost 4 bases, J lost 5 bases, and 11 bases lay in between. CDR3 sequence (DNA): TGTGCCAGCAGTTCACAGGAGCTGAATGAAAAACTGTTTTTT. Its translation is CASSSQELNEKLFF.

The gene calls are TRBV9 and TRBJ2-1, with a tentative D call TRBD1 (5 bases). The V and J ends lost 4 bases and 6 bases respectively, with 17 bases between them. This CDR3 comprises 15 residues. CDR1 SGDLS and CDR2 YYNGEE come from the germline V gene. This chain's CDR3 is CASSPSNRPFNEQFF. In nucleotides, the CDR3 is TGTGCCAGCAGCCCCTCTAACAGGCCTTTCAATGAGCAGTTCTTC.

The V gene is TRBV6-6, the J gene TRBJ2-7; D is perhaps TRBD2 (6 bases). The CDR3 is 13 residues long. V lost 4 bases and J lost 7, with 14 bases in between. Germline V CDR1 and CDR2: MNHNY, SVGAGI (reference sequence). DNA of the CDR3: TGTGCCAGCAGTTCCGGGGCGGGACGGGAGCAGTACTTC. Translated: CASSSGAGREQYF.

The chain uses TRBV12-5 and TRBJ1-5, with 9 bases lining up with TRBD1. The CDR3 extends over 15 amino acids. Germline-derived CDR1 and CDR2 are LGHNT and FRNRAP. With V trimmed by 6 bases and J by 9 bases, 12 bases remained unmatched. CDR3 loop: CASGPGQGHILPQHF. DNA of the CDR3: TGTGCTAGTGGACCGGGACAGGGTCATATTTTGCCCCAGCATTTT.

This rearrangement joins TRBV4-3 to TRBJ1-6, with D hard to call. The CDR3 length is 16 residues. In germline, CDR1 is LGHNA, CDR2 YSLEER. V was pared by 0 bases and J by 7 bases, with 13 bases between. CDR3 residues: CASSQDLSRGNSPLHF. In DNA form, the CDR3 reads TGCGCCAGCAGCCAAGATCTTTCGCGGGGAAATTCACCCCTCCACTTT.

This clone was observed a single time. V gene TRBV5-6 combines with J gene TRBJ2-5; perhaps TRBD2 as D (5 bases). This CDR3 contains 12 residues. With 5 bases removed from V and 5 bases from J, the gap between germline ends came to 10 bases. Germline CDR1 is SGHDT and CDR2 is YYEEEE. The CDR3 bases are TGTGCCAGCAGACTAGTGGGGGAGACCCAGTACTTC. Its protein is CASRLVGETQYF.

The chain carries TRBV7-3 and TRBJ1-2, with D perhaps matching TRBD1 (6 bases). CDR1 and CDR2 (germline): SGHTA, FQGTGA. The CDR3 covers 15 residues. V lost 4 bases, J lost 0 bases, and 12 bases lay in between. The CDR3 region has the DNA TGTGCCAGCAGCTCCACAGGGAACACTAACTATGGCTACACCTTC. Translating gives CASSSTGNTNYGYTF.

The CDR3 loop is CASSPFRTSGGATGELFF. The CDR3 coding sequence is TGTGCCAGCAGCCCCTTTCGGACTAGCGGGGGGGCCACCGGGGAGCTGTTTTTT. The chain recombines TRBV4-2 with TRBJ2-2; 15 bases line up with TRBD2. This CDR3 has 18 amino acids. The V and J ends lost 4 bases and 4 bases, in that order; junction bases with no gene match: 7. CDR1 LGHNA and CDR2 YNFKEQ come from the germline V gene.

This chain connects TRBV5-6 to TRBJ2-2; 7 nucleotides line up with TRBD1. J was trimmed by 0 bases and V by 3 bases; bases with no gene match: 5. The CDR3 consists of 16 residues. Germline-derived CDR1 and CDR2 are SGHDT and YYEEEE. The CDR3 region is CASSYLTGANTGELFF. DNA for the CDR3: TGTGCCAGCAGCTACCTCACAGGGGCGAACACCGGGGAGCTGTTTTTT.

In DNA form, the CDR3 reads TGTGCCAGCAGTAGACGACGTGGGGCGAGCAATCAGCCCCAGCATTTT. Its protein product is CASSRRRGASNQPQHF. V and J are TRBV5-6 and TRBJ1-5; the D gene is possibly TRBD1 (5 bases). Trimming took off 5 bases at V and 1 base at J, with 16 bases between the two ends. The CDR3 is 16 amino acids. The V gene's germline CDR1 is SGHDT and CDR2 YYEEEE.

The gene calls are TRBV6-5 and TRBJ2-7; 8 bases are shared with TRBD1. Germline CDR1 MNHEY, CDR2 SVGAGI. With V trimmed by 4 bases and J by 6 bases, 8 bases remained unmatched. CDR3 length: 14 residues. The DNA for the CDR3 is TGTGCCAGCAGTTTCGGACAGGGATTATCCGAGCAGTACTTC. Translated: CASSFGQGLSEQYF.

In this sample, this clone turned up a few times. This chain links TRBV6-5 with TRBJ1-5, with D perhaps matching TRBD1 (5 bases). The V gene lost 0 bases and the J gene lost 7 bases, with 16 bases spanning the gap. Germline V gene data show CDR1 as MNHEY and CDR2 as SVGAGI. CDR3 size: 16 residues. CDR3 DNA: TGTGCCAGCAGTTACTCGGTTGGAGGGGCTGGCCAGCCCCAGCATTTT. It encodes CASSYSVGGAGQPQHF.

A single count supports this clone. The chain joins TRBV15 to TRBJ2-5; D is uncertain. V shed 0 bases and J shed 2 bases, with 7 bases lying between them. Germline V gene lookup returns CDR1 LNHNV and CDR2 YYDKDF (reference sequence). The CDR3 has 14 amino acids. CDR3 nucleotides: TGTGCCACCAGCAGAGACAATTCACAAGAGACCCAGTACTTC. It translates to CATSRDNSQETQYF.

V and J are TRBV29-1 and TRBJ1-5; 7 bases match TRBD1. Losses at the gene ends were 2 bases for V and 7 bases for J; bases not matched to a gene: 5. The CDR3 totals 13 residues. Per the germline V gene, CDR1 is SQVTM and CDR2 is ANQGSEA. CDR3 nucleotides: TGCAGCGTTGAACTAACCAGGGGGCAGCCCCAGCATTTT. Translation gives CSVELTRGQPQHF.

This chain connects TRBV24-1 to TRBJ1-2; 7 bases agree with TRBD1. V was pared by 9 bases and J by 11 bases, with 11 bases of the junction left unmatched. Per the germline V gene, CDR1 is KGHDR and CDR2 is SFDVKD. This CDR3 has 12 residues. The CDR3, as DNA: TGTGCCACCGCCGACAGGGAGTTAGGTTACACCTTC. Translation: CATADRELGYTF.

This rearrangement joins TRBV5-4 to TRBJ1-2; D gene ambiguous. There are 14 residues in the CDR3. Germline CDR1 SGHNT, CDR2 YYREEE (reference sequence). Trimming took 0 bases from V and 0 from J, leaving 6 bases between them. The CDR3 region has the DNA TGTGCCAGCAGCTTGGACAGCGCTAACTATGGCTACACCTTC. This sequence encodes CASSLDSANYGYTF. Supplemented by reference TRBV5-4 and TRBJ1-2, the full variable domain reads ETGVTQSPTHLIKTRGQQVTLRCSSQSGHNTVSWYQQALGQGPQFIFQYYREEENGRGNFPPRFSGLQFPNYSSELNVNALELDDSALYLCASSLDSANYGYTFGSGTRLTVV.

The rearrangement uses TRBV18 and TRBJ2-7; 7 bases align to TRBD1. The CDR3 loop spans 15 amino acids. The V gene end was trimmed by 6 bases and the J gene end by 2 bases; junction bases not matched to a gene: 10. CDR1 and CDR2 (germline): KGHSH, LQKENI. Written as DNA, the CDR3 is TGTGCCAGCTCCCGCGGACCGGGACAGACCTACGAGCAGTACTTC. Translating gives CASSRGPGQTYEQYF.

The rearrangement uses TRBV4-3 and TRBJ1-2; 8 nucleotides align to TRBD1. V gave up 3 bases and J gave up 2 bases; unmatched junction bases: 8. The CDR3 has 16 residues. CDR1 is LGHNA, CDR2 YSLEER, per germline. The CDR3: CASSHRTGGSNYGYTF. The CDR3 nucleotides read TGCGCCAGCAGCCACCGAACAGGGGGTTCGAACTATGGCTACACCTTC.

The CDR3 DNA follows: TGTGCCAGCATCCTAGGGGGTGAGGCTGAAGCTTTCTTT. Protein sequence: CASILGGEAEAFF. V and J are TRBV28 and TRBJ1-1; D possibly corresponds to TRBD1 (6 bases). This CDR3 has 13 residues. Between the trimmed V and J ends, which lost 7 bases and 6 bases, there was a span of 15 bases. Germline V gene lookup returns CDR1 MDHEN and CDR2 SYDVKM.

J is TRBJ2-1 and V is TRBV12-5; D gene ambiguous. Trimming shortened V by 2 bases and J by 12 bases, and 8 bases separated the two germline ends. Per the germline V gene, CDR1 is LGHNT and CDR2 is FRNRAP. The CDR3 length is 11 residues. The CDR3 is CASGLPARQFF. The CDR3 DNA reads TGTGCTAGTGGTTTGCCCGCCCGGCAGTTCTTC. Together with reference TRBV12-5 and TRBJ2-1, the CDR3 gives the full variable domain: DARVTQTPRHKVTEMGQEVTMRCQPILGHNTVFWYRQTMMQGLELLAYFRNRAPLDDSGMPKDRFSAEMPDATLATLKIQPSEPRDSAVYFCASGLPARQFFGPGTRLTVL.

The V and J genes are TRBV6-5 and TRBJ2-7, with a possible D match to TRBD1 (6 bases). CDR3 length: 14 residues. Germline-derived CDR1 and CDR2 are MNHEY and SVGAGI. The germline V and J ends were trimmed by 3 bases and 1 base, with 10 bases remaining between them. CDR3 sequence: CASSYLGTSYEQYF. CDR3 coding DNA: TGTGCCAGCAGTTATCTGGGGACATCCTACGAGCAGTACTTC.

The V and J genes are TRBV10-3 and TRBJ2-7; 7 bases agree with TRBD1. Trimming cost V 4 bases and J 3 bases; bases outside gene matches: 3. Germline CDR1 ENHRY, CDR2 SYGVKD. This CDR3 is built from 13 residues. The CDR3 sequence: CAISGSGGYEQYF. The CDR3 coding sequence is TGTGCCATCAGTGGGTCAGGGGGCTACGAGCAGTACTTC.

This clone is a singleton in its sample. The CDR3 is CASRLRGATYGYTF. CDR3 coding DNA: TGTGCCAGTAGACTGAGGGGAGCAACCTATGGCTACACCTTC. The chain has TRBV19 and TRBJ1-2; D might be TRBD1 (5 bases). The CDR3 runs 14 residues. V was clipped by 6 bases and J by 4 bases, with 15 bases between them. Germline values: CDR1 LNHDA, CDR2 SQIVND (reference sequence).

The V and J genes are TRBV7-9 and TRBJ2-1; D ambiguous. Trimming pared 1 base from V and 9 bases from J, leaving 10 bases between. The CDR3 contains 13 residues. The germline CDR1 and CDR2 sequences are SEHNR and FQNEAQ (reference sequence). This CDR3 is CASSLVSAAEQFF. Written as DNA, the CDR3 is TGTGCCAGCAGCTTAGTCTCCGCAGCTGAGCAGTTCTTC.

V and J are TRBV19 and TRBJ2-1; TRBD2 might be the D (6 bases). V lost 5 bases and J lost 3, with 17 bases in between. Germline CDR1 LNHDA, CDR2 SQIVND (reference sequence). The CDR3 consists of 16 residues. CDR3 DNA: TGTGCCAGTAGTGTCATTGGGGGGAAGGTCTACAATGAGCAGTTCTTC. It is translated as CASSVIGGKVYNEQFF.

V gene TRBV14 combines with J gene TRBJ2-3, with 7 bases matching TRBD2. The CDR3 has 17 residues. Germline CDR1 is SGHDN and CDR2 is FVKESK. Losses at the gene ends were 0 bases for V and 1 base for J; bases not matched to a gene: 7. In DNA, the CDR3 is TGTGCCAGCAGCCAAGATAGGCCGGGGGGTGGCACAGATACGCAGTATTTT. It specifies CASSQDRPGGGTDTQYF.